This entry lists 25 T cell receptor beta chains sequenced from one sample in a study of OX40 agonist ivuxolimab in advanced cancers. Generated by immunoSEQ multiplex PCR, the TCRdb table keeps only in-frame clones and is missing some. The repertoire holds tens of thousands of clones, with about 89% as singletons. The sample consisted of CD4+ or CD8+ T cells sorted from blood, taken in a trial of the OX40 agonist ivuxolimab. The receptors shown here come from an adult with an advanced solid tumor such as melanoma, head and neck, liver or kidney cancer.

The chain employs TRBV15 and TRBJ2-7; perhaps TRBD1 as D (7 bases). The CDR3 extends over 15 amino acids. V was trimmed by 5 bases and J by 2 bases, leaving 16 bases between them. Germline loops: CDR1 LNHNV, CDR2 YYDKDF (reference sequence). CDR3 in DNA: TGTGCCACCAGCTTTCAACAGGGGACTCCCTACGAGCAGTACTTC. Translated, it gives CATSFQQGTPYEQYF.

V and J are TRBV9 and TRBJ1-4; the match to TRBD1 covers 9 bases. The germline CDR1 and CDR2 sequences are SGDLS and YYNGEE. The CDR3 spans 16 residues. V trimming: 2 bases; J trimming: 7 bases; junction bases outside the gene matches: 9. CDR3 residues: CASSVDTGTGIEKLFF. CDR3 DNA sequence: TGTGCCAGCAGCGTTGACACCGGGACAGGGATTGAAAAACTGTTTTTT.

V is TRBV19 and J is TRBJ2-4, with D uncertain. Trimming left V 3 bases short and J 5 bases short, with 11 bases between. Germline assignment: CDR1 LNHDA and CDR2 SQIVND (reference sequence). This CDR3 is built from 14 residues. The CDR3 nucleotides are TGTGCCAGTAGTATCCCATTGACGGAAAACATTCAGTACTTC. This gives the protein CASSIPLTENIQYF.

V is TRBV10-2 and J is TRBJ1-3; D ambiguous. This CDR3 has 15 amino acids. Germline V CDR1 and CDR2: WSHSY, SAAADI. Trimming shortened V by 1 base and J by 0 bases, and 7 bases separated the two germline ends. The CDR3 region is CASSEFSSSGNTIYF. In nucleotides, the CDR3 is TGCGCCAGCAGTGAGTTCTCTTCCTCTGGAAACACCATATATTTT.

For the CDR3, the DNA is TGTGCCAGCAATTGGGACACGAACACCGGGGAGCTGTTTTTT. Translated, it gives CASNWDTNTGELFF. The chain is built from TRBV6-1 and TRBJ2-2; D might be TRBD1 (6 bases). This CDR3 is 14 amino acids long. The V gene's germline CDR1 is MNHNS and CDR2 SASEGT. Trimming took 7 bases from V and 0 from J, leaving 9 bases between them.

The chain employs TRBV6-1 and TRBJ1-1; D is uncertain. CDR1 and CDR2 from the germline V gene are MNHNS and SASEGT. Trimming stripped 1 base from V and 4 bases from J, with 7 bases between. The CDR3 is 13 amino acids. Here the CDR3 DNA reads TGTGCCAGCAGTGAAGAGGGAGCCACTGAAGCTTTCTTT. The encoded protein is CASSEEGATEAFF.

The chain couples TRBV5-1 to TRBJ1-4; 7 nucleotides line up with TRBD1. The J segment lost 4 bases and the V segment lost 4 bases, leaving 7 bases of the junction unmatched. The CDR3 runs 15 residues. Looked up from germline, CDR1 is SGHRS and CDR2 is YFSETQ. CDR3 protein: CASSVQGFFNEKLFF. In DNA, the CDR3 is TGCGCCAGCAGCGTACAGGGGTTCTTTAATGAAAAACTGTTTTTT.

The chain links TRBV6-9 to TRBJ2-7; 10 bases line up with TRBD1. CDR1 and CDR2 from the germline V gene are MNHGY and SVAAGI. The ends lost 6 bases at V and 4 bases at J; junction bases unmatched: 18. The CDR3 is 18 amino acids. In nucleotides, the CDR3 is TGTGCCAGCAGCCAAGACAGGGGGCCATCGGCTAGCCCGTACGAGCAGTACTTC. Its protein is CASSQDRGPSASPYEQYF.

This CDR3 reads CASSLQGARSYEQYF. The CDR3 nucleotides are TGTGCCAGCAGTTTACAGGGGGCTAGGAGCTACGAGCAGTACTTC. The rearrangement uses TRBV6-6 and TRBJ2-7; 9 bases match TRBD1. Germline lookup yields CDR1 MNHNY and CDR2 SVGAGI (reference sequence). The CDR3 runs 15 residues. V shed 4 bases and J 3 bases; nucleotides not matched to a gene: 7.

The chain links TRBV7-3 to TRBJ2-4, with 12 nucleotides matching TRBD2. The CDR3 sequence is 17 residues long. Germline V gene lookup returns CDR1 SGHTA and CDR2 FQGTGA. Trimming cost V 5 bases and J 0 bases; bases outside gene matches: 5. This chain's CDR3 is CASSASGRAGAKNIQYF. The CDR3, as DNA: TGTGCCAGCAGCGCTAGCGGGAGGGCCGGAGCCAAAAACATTCAGTACTTC.

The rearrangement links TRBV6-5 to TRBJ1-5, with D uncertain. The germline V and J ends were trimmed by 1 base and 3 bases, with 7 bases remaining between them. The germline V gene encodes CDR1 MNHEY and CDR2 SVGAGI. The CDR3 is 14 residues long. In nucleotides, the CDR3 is TGTGCCAGCAGTTACTTGGGCCTCAATCAGCCCCAGCATTTT. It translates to CASSYLGLNQPQHF.

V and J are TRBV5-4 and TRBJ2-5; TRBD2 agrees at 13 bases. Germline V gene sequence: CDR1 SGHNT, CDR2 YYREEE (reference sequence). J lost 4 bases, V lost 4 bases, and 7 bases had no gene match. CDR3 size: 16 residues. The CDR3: CASSGTSGRARETQYF. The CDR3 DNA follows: TGTGCCAGCAGCGGAACTAGCGGGAGGGCCAGAGAGACCCAGTACTTC.

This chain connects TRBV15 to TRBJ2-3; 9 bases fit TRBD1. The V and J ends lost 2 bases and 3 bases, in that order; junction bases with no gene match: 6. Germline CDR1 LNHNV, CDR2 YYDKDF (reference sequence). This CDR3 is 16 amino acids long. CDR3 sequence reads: CATSRPGQGTTDTQYF. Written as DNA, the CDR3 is TGTGCCACCAGCAGACCAGGACAGGGGACGACAGATACGCAGTATTTT.

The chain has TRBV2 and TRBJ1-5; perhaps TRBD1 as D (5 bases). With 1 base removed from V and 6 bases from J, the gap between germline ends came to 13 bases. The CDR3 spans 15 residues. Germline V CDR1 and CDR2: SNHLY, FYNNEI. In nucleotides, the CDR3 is TGTGCCAGCAGTGAAGTGGGGGTTGGGGGTCAGCCCCAGCATTTT. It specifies CASSEVGVGGQPQHF.

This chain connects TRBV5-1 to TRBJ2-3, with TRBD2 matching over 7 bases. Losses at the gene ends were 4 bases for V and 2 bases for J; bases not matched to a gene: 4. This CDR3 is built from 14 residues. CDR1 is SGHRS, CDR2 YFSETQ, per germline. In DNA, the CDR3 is TGCGCCAGCAGCGAGGCGGGAGCCACAGATACGCAGTATTTT. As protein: CASSEAGATDTQYF. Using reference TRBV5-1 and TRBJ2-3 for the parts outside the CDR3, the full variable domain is KAGVTQTPRYLIKTRGQQVTLSCSPISGHRSVSWYQQTPGQGLQFLFEYFSETQRNKGNFPGRFSGRQFSNSRSEMNVSTLELGDSALYLCASSEAGATDTQYFGPGTRLTVL.

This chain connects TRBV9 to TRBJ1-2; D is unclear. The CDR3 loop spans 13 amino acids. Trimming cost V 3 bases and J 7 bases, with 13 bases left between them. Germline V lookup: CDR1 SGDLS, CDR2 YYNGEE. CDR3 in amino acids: CASSAIGPFGYTF. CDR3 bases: TGTGCCAGCAGCGCCATTGGGCCCTTTGGCTACACCTTC.

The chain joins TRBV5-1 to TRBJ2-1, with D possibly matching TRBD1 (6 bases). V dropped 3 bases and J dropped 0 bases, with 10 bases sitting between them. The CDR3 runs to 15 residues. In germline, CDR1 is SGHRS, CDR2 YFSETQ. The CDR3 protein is CASSSGAGSYNEQFF. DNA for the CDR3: TGCGCCAGCAGCTCAGGGGCCGGCTCCTACAATGAGCAGTTCTTC.

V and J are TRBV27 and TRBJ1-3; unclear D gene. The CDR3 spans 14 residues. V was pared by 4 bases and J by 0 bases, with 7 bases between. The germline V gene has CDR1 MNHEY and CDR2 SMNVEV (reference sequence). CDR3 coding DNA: TGTGCCAGCAGTTCCTTCCACTCTGGAAACACCATATATTTT. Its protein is CASSSFHSGNTIYF.

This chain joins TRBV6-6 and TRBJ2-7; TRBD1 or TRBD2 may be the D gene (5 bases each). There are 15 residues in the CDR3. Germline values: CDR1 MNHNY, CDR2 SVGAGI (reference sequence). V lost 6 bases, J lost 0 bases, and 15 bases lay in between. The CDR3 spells CASRGDRDGSYEQYF. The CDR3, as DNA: TGTGCCAGCAGGGGGGACCGGGACGGCTCCTACGAGCAGTACTTC.

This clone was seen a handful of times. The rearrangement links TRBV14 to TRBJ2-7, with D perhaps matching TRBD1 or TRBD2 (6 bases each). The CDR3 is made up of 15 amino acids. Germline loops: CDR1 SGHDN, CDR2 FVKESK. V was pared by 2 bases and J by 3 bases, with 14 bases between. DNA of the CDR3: TGTGCCAGCAGCCAAAGACTAGACAGGCGCTACGAGCAGTACTTC. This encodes CASSQRLDRRYEQYF. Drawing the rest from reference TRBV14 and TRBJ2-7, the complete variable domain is EAGVTQFPSHSVIEKGQTVTLRCDPISGHDNLYWYRRVMGKEIKFLLHFVKESKQDESGMPNNRFLAERTGGTYSTLKVQPAELEDSGVYFCASSQRLDRRYEQYFGPGTRLTVT.

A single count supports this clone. The DNA of the CDR3 is TGTGCCACTGGGACCTGGGACTATGGCTACACCTTC. Its protein is CATGTWDYGYTF. The rearrangement uses TRBV19 and TRBJ1-2, with a tentative D call TRBD1 (5 bases). CDR3 size: 12 residues. Germline CDR1 and CDR2: LNHDA and SQIVND (reference sequence). V lost 10 bases to trimming and J lost 3 bases, with 12 bases between them. Combining the CDR3 with reference TRBV19 and TRBJ1-2 gives the whole variable domain DGGITQSPKYLFRKEGQNVTLSCEQNLNHDAMYWYRQDPGQGLRLIYYSQIVNDFQKGDIAEGYSVSREKKESFPLTVTSAQKNPTAFYLCATGTWDYGYTFGSGTRLTVV.

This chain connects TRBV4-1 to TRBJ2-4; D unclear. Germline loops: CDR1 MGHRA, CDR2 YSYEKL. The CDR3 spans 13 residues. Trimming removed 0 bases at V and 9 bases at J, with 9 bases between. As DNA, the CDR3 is TGCGCCAGCAGCCAAGACCGCGGCCCCATTCAGTACTTC. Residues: CASSQDRGPIQYF.

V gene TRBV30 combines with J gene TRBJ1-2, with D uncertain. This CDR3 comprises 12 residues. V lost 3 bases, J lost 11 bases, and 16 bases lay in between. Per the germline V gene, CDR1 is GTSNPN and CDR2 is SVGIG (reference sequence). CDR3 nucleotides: TGTGCCTGGAGAGAAAGGGCAACGCCTTACACCTTC. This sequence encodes CAWRERATPYTF.

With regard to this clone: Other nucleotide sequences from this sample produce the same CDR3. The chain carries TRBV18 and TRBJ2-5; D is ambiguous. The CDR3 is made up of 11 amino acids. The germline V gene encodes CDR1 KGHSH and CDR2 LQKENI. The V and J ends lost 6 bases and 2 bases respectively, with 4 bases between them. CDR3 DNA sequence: TGTGCCAGCTCCCCTCAAGAGACCCAGTACTTC. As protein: CASSPQETQYF.

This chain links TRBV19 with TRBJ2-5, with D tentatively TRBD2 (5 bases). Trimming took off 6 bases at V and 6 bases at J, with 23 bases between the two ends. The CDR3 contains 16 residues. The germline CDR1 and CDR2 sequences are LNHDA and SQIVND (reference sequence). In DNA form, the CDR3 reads TGTGCCAGTAGCCGCGACGGGATTAGAACTGATCAGACCCAGTACTTC. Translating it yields CASSRDGIRTDQTQYF.